The rows below give T cell receptor beta chains drawn from one sample of a study of CD8 T cells in Susac syndrome. TCRdb redid the calling of the immunoSEQ multiplex PCR reads with MiXCR, one entry per CDR3 protein. The profile covers almost 450,000 distinct CDR3 sequences, with roughly 85% appearing a single time and around 0.12% taken by the ten largest. Sequenced input: CD8+ T cells from PBMCs. The receptors shown here come from a human donor with multiple sclerosis. Each CDR3 is given with its conserved first and last residue. The order of the fields is CDR3 protein, CDR3 DNA, clone size, J gene, D gene, V gene. A D gene is named only where the DNA matches it firmly. Size is stated for part of the rows, as once, few or many counts, or as a class when the clone is expanded.

CDR3: CASSPSGDTEAFF; DNA: TGTGCCAGCAGCCCCAGTGGGGACACTGAAGCTTTCTTT; size: .; J: TRBJ1-1; D: .; V: TRBV9
CDR3: CASSYSTVNTEAFF; DNA: TGTGCCAGCAGTTACTCCACAGTGAACACTGAAGCTTTCTTT; size: few; J: TRBJ1-1; D: .; V: TRBV6-5
CDR3: CASSFWSPATPREETQYF; DNA: TGTGCCAGCAGTTTTTGGTCCCCGGCGACACCCCGGGAGGAGACCCAGTACTTC; size: once; J: TRBJ2-5; D: .; V: TRBV27
CDR3: CASTRDRGTDTQYF; DNA: TGCGCCAGCACGCGGGACAGGGGCACAGATACGCAGTATTTT; size: few; J: TRBJ2-3; D: TRBD1; V: TRBV4-1
CDR3: CAWGQGNSGNTIYF; DNA: TGTGCCTGGGGACAGGGAAATTCTGGAAACACCATATATTTT; size: once; J: TRBJ1-3; D: TRBD1; V: TRBV30
CDR3: CASEGGTEAFF; DNA: TGTGCCAGCGAGGGAGGGACTGAAGCTTTCTTT; size: few; J: TRBJ1-1; D: .; V: TRBV12-3/TRBV12-4
CDR3: CASSLATSGRRPYEQYF; DNA: TGTGCCAGCAGCTTAGCGACTAGCGGGAGGAGACCCTACGAGCAGTACTTC; size: once; J: TRBJ2-7; D: TRBD2; V: TRBV7-9
CDR3: CASSLWTGELFF; DNA: TGTGCCAGCAGTTTATGGACCGGGGAGCTGTTTTTT; size: .; J: TRBJ2-2; D: .; V: TRBV27
CDR3: CASSFFGTGVYEQYF; DNA: TGCGCCAGCAGCTTTTTTGGGACAGGGGTATACGAGCAGTACTTC; size: .; J: TRBJ2-7; D: TRBD1; V: TRBV5-1
CDR3: CASSQESPSGEETQYF; DNA: TGTGCCAGCAGCCAAGAAAGTCCTAGCGGGGAAGAGACCCAGTACTTC; size: .; J: TRBJ2-5; D: TRBD2; V: TRBV3-1
CDR3: CASSLTGSAYSNQPQHF; DNA: TGTGCCAGCAGTTTAACGGGGTCAGCCTATAGCAATCAGCCCCAGCATTTT; size: .; J: TRBJ1-5; D: .; V: TRBV27
CDR3: CSVDAGGEYEQYF; DNA: TGCAGCGTTGATGCGGGAGGGGAGTACGAGCAGTACTTC; size: .; J: TRBJ2-7; D: TRBD2; V: TRBV29-1
CDR3: CASSLDTAMNTEAFF; DNA: TGTGCCAGCAGCTTAGATACAGCCATGAACACTGAAGCTTTCTTT; size: .; J: TRBJ1-1; D: .; V: TRBV7-9
CDR3: CATSSENQPQHF; DNA: TGTGCCACCAGCAGCGAAAATCAGCCCCAGCATTTT; size: .; J: TRBJ1-5; D: .; V: TRBV15
CDR3: CASSLAGRTNTEAFF; DNA: TGTGCCAGCAGCTTAGCAGGACGGACGAACACTGAAGCTTTCTTT; size: .; J: TRBJ1-1; D: .; V: TRBV7-9
CDR3: CATRTGQNTEAFF; DNA: TGTGCCACCCGGACAGGGCAGAACACTGAAGCTTTCTTT; size: .; J: TRBJ1-1; D: TRBD1; V: TRBV30
CDR3: CASSIGVPGDEQFF; DNA: TGTGCCAGTAGTATAGGGGTACCTGGGGATGAGCAGTTCTTC; size: .; J: TRBJ2-1; D: .; V: TRBV19
CDR3: CAWTASEYNGQFF; DNA: TGTGCCTGGACTGCGAGCGAGTACAATGGGCAGTTCTTC; size: .; J: TRBJ2-1; D: .; V: TRBV30
CDR3: CASSPRTQDEQFF; DNA: TGTGCCAGCAGCCCCCGGACACAGGATGAGCAGTTCTTC; size: .; J: TRBJ2-1; D: .; V: TRBV7-9
CDR3: CASSLAGQGDYNIQYF; DNA: TGTGCCAGCAGTTTAGCGGGACAGGGGGATTACAACATTCAGTACTTC; size: .; J: TRBJ2-4; D: TRBD1; V: TRBV12-3/TRBV12-4
CDR3: CASGSYRDYGYTF; DNA: TGTGCCAGCGGGTCCTACAGGGACTATGGCTACACCTTC; size: .; J: TRBJ1-2; D: .; V: TRBV7-9
CDR3: CASSLGTVDYEQYF; DNA: TGTGCCAGCAGCCTAGGGACAGTAGACTACGAGCAGTACTTC; size: .; J: TRBJ2-7; D: TRBD1; V: TRBV5-5
CDR3: CASTPGASSYNEQFF; DNA: TGTGCCAGTACCCCCGGGGCGAGCTCCTACAATGAGCAGTTCTTC; size: .; J: TRBJ2-1; D: .; V: TRBV19
CDR3: CAIHQGGMREQYF; DNA: TGTGCCATCCACCAGGGCGGGATGAGGGAGCAGTACTTC; size: .; J: TRBJ2-7; D: .; V: TRBV10-3
CDR3: CASSSLLVPEQYF; DNA: TGTGCCAGCAGCTCACTACTAGTTCCCGAGCAGTACTTC; size: .; J: TRBJ2-7; D: .; V: TRBV11-2
CDR3: CASSIGWTGYSYEQYF; DNA: TGTGCCAGTAGTATAGGGTGGACAGGCTACTCCTACGAGCAGTACTTC; size: .; J: TRBJ2-7; D: TRBD1; V: TRBV19
CDR3: CASSLWGTSTEAFF; DNA: TGTGCCAGCAGCTTATGGGGGACAAGCACTGAAGCTTTCTTT; size: .; J: TRBJ1-1; D: .; V: TRBV7-9